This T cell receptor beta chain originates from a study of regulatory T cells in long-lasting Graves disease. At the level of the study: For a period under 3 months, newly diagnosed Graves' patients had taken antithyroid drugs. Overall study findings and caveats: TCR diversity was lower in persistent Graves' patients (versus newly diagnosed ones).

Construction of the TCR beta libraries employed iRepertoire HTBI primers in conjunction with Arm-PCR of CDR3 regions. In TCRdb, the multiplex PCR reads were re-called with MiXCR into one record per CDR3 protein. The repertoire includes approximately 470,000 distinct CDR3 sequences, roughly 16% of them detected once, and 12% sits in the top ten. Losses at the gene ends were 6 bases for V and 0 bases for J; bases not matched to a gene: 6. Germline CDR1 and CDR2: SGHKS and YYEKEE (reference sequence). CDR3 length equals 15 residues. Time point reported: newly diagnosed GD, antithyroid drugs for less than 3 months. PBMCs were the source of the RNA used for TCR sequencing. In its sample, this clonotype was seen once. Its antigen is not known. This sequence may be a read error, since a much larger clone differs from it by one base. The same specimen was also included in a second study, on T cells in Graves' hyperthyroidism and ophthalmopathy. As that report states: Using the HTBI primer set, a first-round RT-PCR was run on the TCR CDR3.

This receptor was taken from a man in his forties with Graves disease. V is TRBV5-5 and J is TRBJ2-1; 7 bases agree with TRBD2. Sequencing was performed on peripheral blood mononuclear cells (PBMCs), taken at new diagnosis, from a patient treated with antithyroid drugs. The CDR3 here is CASKRAGSSYNEQFF. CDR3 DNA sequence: TGTGCCAGCAAGAGAGCGGGGAGCTCCTACAATGAGCAGTTCTTC.